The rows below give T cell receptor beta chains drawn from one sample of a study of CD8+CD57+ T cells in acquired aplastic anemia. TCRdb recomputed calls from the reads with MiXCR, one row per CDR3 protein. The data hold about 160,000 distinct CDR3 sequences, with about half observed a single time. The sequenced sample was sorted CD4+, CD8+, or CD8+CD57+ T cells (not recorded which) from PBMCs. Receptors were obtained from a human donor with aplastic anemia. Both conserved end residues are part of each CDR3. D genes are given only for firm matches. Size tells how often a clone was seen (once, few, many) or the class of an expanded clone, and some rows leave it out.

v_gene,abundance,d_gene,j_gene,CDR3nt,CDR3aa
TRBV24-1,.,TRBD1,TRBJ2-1,TGTGCCACCAGTGAGTCACAGGGGGGAAATGAGCAGTTCTTC,CATSESQGGNEQFF
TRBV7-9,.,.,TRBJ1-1,TGTGCCAGCAGCTACAGGACCAAAGCTTTCTTT,CASSYRTKAFF
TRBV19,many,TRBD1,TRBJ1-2,TGTGCCAGCAACAGGGGGTCGAACTATGGCTACACCTTC,CASNRGSNYGYTF
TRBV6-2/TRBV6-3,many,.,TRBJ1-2,TGTGCCAGCAGTTATCGGCCTGGAGTTGCCTACACCTTC,CASSYRPGVAYTF
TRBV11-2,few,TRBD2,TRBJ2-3,TGTGCCAGCCGACCAACTAGCGGGGGGGCAGATACGCAGTATTTT,CASRPTSGGADTQYF
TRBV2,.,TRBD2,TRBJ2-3,TGTGCCAGCAGTGCCGCGGGGGGGATGACAGATACGCAGTATTTT,CASSAAGGMTDTQYF
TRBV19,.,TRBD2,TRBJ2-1,TGTGCCAGTAGTATACCGGGACTAGCTTGCAATGAGCAGTTCTTC,CASSIPGLACNEQFF
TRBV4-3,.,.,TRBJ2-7,TGCGCCAGCAGCCCCCACGGCGGGGAGGACAATTCCTACGAGCAGTACTTC,CASSPHGGEDNSYEQYF
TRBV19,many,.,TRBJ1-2,TGTGCCAGTAGTATTAGGGGAAACTATGGCTACACCTTC,CASSIRGNYGYTF
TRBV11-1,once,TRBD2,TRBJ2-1,TGTGCCAGCAGCGGGAGCGGGGGGGCCGGCAATGAGCAGTTCTTC,CASSGSGGAGNEQFF
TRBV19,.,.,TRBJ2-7,TGTGCCAGTAGTAAGGTCATGGGAATGAACTACGAGCAGTACTTC,CASSKVMGMNYEQYF
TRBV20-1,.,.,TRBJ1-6,TGCAGTGCTACCGGACAGAATAATTCACCCCTCCACTTT,CSATGQNNSPLHF
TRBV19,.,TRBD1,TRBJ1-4,TGTGCCAGTAGTTACAGGGGGAGGAATGAAAAACTGTTTTTT,CASSYRGRNEKLFF
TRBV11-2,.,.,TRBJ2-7,TGTGCCAGCAGCTTATCCCGGGAGCAGTACTTC,CASSLSREQYF
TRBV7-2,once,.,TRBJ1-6,TGTGCCAGCACCCTAGGGGGCTATAATTCACCCCTCCACTTT,CASTLGGYNSPLHF
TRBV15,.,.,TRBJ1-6,TGTGCCACCAGCACGACAGTTCATAATTCACCCCTCCACTTT,CATSTTVHNSPLHF
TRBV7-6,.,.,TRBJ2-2,TGTGCCAGCAGTTCCGGCTCAGTATCCACCGGGGAGCTGTTTTTT,CASSSGSVSTGELFF
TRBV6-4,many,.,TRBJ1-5,TGTGCCAGCAGTACTTCAGGTGGGAATCAGCCCCAGCATTTT,CASSTSGGNQPQHF
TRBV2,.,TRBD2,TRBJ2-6,TGTGCCAGCAGTGTGACGGCTAGCGGGAGGGCCAACGTCCTGACTTTC,CASSVTASGRANVLTF
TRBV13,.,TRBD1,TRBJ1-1,TGTGCCAGCAGCACGGGGACAGGAACTGAAGCTTTCTTT,CASSTGTGTEAFF
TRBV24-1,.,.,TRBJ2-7,TGTGCCACCAGCGATCTAGACAACTACTACGAGCAGTACTTC,CATSDLDNYYEQYF
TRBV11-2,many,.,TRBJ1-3,TGTGCCAGCAGCGGAATCCGTTTGGGAAACACCATATATTTT,CASSGIRLGNTIYF
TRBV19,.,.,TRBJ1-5,TGTGCCAGTAGTATAGGGAAGGGTTATAGCAATCAGCCCCAGCATTTT,CASSIGKGYSNQPQHF
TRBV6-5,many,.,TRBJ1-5,TGTGCCAGCAGTTACTCGGCAGGGAATCAGCCCCAGCATTTT,CASSYSAGNQPQHF
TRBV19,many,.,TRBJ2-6,TGTGCCAGTAGTAGACAGAGCTCTGGGGCCAACGTCCTGACTTTC,CASSRQSSGANVLTF
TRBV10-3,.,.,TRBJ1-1,TGTACCATCGGACGGCAGGGTTTCGGCACTGAAGCTTTCTTT,CTIGRQGFGTEAFF
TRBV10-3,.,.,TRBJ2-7,TGTGCCAGCAGAGGGGGACAAGAGCAGTACTTC,CASRGGQEQYF
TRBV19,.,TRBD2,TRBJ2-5,TGTGCCAGTAGTTGCGGGAGGGCGGAGACCCAGTACTTC,CASSCGRAETQYF
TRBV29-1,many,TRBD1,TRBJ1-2,TGCAGCGTTCTCAATTTCGGACAGGGTGAGAACTATGGCTACACCTTC,CSVLNFGQGENYGYTF
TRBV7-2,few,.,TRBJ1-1,TGTGCCAGCAGCTTAGGGGGTGATGAAGCTTTCTTT,CASSLGGDEAFF
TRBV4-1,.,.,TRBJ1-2,TGCGCCAGCAGCCTAACCGACAACCATAACTATGGCTACACCTTC,CASSLTDNHNYGYTF